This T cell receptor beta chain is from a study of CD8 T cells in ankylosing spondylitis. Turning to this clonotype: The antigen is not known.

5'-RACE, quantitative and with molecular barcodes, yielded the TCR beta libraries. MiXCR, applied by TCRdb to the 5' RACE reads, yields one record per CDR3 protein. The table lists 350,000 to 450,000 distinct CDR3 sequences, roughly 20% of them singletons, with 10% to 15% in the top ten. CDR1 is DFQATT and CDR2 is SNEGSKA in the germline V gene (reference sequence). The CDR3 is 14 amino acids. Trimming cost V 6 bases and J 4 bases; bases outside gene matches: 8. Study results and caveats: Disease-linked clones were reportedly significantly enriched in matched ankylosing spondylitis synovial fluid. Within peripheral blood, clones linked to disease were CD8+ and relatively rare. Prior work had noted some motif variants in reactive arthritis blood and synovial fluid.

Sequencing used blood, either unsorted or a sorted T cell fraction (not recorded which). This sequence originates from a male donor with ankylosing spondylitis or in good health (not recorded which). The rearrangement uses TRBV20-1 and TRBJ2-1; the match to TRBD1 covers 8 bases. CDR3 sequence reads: CSALRDRTYNEQFF. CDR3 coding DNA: TGCAGTGCCTTAAGGGACAGGACGTACAATGAGCAGTTCTTC.